Shown below are 14 T cell receptor beta chains from a single sample sequenced in a study of blood T cell repertoires in COVID-19. Only in-frame clones appear in the TCRdb table, and some are missing; sequencing was by immunoSEQ multiplex PCR. The table lists over 150,000 clones, roughly 80% of them singletons, with about 3.8% in the top ten. The sequencing sample was made of peripheral blood. The receptors derive from a woman older than 75 with acute or convalescent COVID-19.

The CDR3 DNA sequence: TGTGCCAGTAGTCCCCAGGGGAATTTTTTGCGTAGCTCTGGGGCCAACGTCCTGACTTTC. As protein: CASSPQGNFLRSSGANVLTF. The V gene is TRBV19, the J gene TRBJ2-6; D might be TRBD1 (6 bases). The CDR3 spans 20 residues. Germline V gene data show CDR1 as LNHDA and CDR2 as SQIVND (reference sequence). With 5 bases removed from V and 0 bases from J, the gap between germline ends came to 23 bases.

V usage is TRBV15 and J usage is TRBJ1-2, with D possibly being TRBD1 (6 bases). V lost 5 bases to trimming and J lost 8 bases, with 21 bases between them. This CDR3 spans 15 amino acids. Germline V gene data show CDR1 as LNHNV and CDR2 as YYDKDF (reference sequence). CDR3 bases: TGTGCCACCAGCTCGACAGGCGTACAAAAGGACGGCTACACCTTC. Encoded protein: CATSSTGVQKDGYTF.

This chain connects TRBV4-2 to TRBJ2-1; possible D gene TRBD2, 7 bases. The CDR3 totals 17 residues. V was clipped by 3 bases and J by 7 bases, with 22 bases between them. Germline CDR1 is LGHNA and CDR2 is YNFKEQ. In nucleotides, the CDR3 is TGTGCCAGCAGCCACCGCAGGGGCGGGGGTTCTGCGAATGAGCAGTTCTTC. Translated, it gives CASSHRRGGGSANEQFF.

This chain uses TRBV19 with TRBJ1-2; a weak D match, TRBD1 (6 bases). Deletions cut 7 bases from V and 8 bases from J, with 17 bases between. This CDR3 is built from 13 residues. Germline lookup yields CDR1 LNHDA and CDR2 SQIVND (reference sequence). The CDR3 DNA reads TGTGCCAGTACTATCGACAGGTTGGGGGGCTACACCTTC. Translating gives CASTIDRLGGYTF.

Written as DNA, the CDR3 is TGTGCCAGCAGTTACACCGAGGGCTCTGGGGCCAACGTCCTGACTTTC. This codes for CASSYTEGSGANVLTF. The chain combines TRBV6-5 with TRBJ2-6; tentatively, D is TRBD2 (5 bases). The CDR3 totals 16 residues. Germline CDR1 and CDR2: MNHEY and SVGAGI. The V and J ends lost 2 bases and 0 bases respectively, with 8 bases between them.

This chain links TRBV24-1 with TRBJ2-5; the D gene is possibly TRBD2 (7 bases). V was trimmed by 4 bases and J by 5 bases, leaving 10 bases between them. This CDR3 is built from 13 residues. CDR1 and CDR2 (germline): KGHDR, SFDVKD. CDR3 amino acids: CATSEGGGETQYF. CDR3 DNA sequence: TGTGCCACCAGTGAAGGGGGGGGTGAGACCCAGTACTTC.

J is TRBJ2-7 and V is TRBV7-9, with D possibly being TRBD2 (5 bases). Germline CDR1 reads SEHNR; CDR2 reads FQNEAQ (reference sequence). Trimming left V 5 bases short and J 2 bases short, with 16 bases between. This CDR3 is 15 amino acids long. CDR3 nucleotides: TGTGCCAGCAGCCCCCGGGGAGATTACGCCTACGAGCAGTACTTC. Translated, it gives CASSPRGDYAYEQYF.

This chain uses TRBV7-9 with TRBJ1-1; TRBD1 matches at 12 bases. Trimming cost V 5 bases and J 0 bases; bases outside gene matches: 7. The CDR3 is made up of 17 amino acids. The germline V gene encodes CDR1 SEHNR and CDR2 FQNEAQ (reference sequence). CDR3 coding DNA: TGTGCCAGCAGCCGGGGACAGGGGGCGGTAATGAACACTGAAGCTTTCTTT. Translating it yields CASSRGQGAVMNTEAFF. Full variable domain (rest looked up from reference TRBV7-9 and TRBJ1-1): DTGVSQNPRHKITKRGQNVTFRCDPISEHNRLYWYRQTLGQGPEFLTYFQNEAQLEKSRLLSDRFSAERPKGSFSTLEIQRTEQGDSAMYLCASSRGQGAVMNTEAFFGQGTRLTVV.

The chain carries TRBV5-8 and TRBJ1-3; D uncertain. The CDR3 contains 16 residues. V was pared by 0 bases and J by 0 bases, with 10 bases between. Germline-derived CDR1 and CDR2 are SGHTS and YDEGEE. CDR3 in DNA: TGTGCCAGCAGCTTGGCCAGGTCCCCCTCTGGAAACACCATATATTTT. Protein: CASSLARSPSGNTIYF.

The chain joins TRBV6-6 to TRBJ2-7; weak D call: TRBD1 (5 bases). Germline loops: CDR1 MNHNY, CDR2 SVGAGI (reference sequence). Trimming removed 2 bases at V and 2 bases at J, with 13 bases between. There are 15 residues in the CDR3. CDR3 in DNA: TGTGCCAGCAGTTACCGTAAAGGGGCAGCCTACGAGCAGTACTTC. This sequence encodes CASSYRKGAAYEQYF.

This clone has just one count. As DNA, the CDR3 is TGTGCCAGCTCAGCGGGACAGGGGAATGAAGCTTTCTTT. The encoded protein is CASSAGQGNEAFF. This chain joins TRBV18 and TRBJ1-1, with 10 nucleotides matching TRBD1. The CDR3 length is 13 residues. Trimming at V came to 5 bases and at J to 7 bases, leaving 4 bases not matched to a gene. CDR1 and CDR2 from the germline V gene are KGHSH and LQKENI.

The gene calls are TRBV10-3 and TRBJ1-1; D is unresolved. There are 13 residues in the CDR3. The V end lost 4 bases, the J end lost 3 bases, and 9 bases lay between the germline ends. The germline gives CDR1 ENHRY, CDR2 SYGVKD. Here the CDR3 reads CAISVTADTEAFF. Here the CDR3 DNA reads TGTGCCATCAGTGTTACGGCGGACACTGAAGCTTTCTTT.

This clone occurred a few times. The V gene is TRBV15, the J gene TRBJ2-1; 10 bases are shared with TRBD2. The V segment lost 1 base and the J segment 9 bases; nucleotides outside the gene matches: 9. The germline gives CDR1 LNHNV, CDR2 YYDKDF (reference sequence). The CDR3 sequence is 16 residues long. For the CDR3, the DNA is TGTGCCACCAGCAGAGGAAGGGCTAGCGGGGGTGGTGAGCAGTTCTTC. It codes for CATSRGRASGGGEQFF.

The rearrangement uses TRBV18 and TRBJ2-2; D gene uncertain. Per the germline V gene, CDR1 is KGHSH and CDR2 is LQKENI. Trimming removed 3 bases at V and 0 bases at J, with 5 bases between. The CDR3 runs to 14 residues. CDR3 sequence reads: CASSPQSNTGELFF. The CDR3 DNA sequence: TGTGCCAGCTCACCTCAGTCGAACACCGGGGAGCTGTTTTTT.